This T cell receptor beta chain was documented in a study of beta chain features in type 1 diabetes. Reverse transcription of all isolated RNA meant that expressed TCRB transcripts were sequenced. Clones were sequenced by immunoSEQ multiplex PCR, and TCRdb holds only the in-frame ones, with some missing. The top ten hold less than 0.025% of the sample, which has about 700,000 clones, around 15% seen once. V lost 6 bases, J lost 1 base, and 2 bases stayed unmatched. CDR1 is MDHEN and CDR2 is SYDVKM in the germline V gene. CDR3 length: 13 residues. Notes on the study in general: Shorter templates might be favored by PCR, and equally so in patients and in controls. Type 1 diabetes patients showed a moderate but significant shortening of TCRB CDR3s in all four CD4+ subsets.

This clone was found a few times. Its target is not known. Sorted populations all exceeded 98% purity. The chain is built from TRBV28 and TRBJ1-2; 7 nucleotides align to TRBD1. The TCR was taken from a man aged 18 to 29 with type 1 diabetes. Sample: naive CD4+ T cells from blood. The CDR3 nucleotides are TGTGCCAGCAGCCGGGACAGTAACTATGGCTACACCTTC. Translation gives CASSRDSNYGYTF.